This TCR beta chain was sequenced during a study of cytomegalovirus exposure and HLA in healthy donors. Overall study: There were some 120 million unique TCR beta sequences, drawn from around 180 million T cells, in an earlier analysis.

Healthy bone marrow donors made up the cohort. Broader study findings: Several V segments, TRBV6-2 and TRBV6-3 among them, could not be told apart and were dropped.

The PCR employed 60 Vbeta primers together with 13 Jbeta primers. Original analysis: An analysis that came later counted tens of millions of unique TCR beta chains, approximately 11 million shared. Generated by immunoSEQ multiplex PCR, the TCRdb table keeps only in-frame clones and is missing some. The V and J calls and the clone size are those of that table, but D and trimming were determined from the DNA. The sample consists of roughly 150,000 clones, about 80% of them appearing once. V was pared by 5 bases and J by 4 bases, with 6 bases of the junction left unmatched. The germline CDR1 and CDR2 sequences are SNHLY and FYNNEI. There are 15 residues in the CDR3. As to this clone: Its target is not known.

Sequencing was performed on PBMCs. This TCR came from a man aged 25 to 40 in good health and CMV-seropositive. The chain is built from TRBV2 and TRBJ1-1; 11 bases fit TRBD1. The CDR3 loop reads CASSREGQGGTEAFF. The DNA for the CDR3 is TGTGCCAGCAGTCGGGAGGGACAGGGGGGCACTGAAGCTTTCTTT. The full variable domain, completed using reference TRBV2 and TRBJ1-1, is EPEVTQTPSHQVTQMGQEVILRCVPISNHLYFYWYRQILGQKVEFLVSFYNNEISEKSEIFDDQFSVERPDGSNFTLKIRSTKLEDSAMYFCASSREGQGGTEAFFGQGTRLTVV.